A selection of T cell receptor beta chains follows, all from one sample in a study of a mutant IDH1 vaccine in newly diagnosed glioma. Assay used: immunoSEQ multiplex PCR; TCRdb lists only in-frame clones, some missing. This sample has around 51,000 clones; around 80% occur once, and the top ten carry 1.5% to 2%. For these TCRs, the target antigens are not known. The sample here was PBMCs, taken from a glioma patient whose treatment included an IDH1 peptide vaccine. The receptor set was obtained from a woman aged 40 to 49 with glioma. CDR3s include the opening cysteine and the closing phenylalanine or tryptophan. A D gene is named only where the DNA matches it firmly. The listing skips clone size in some rows; elsewhere it reads once, few, many or a size class.

TRBV5-6	NA	TRBJ2-2	NA	TGTGCCAGCAGCTTGAGCAGGTTGGGGGCCGGGGAGCTGTTTTTT	CASSLSRLGAGELFF
TRBV2	NA	TRBJ2-7	NA	TGTGCCAGCAGCCGATGGGGTTACGAGCAGTACTTC	CASSRWGYEQYF
TRBV19	NA	TRBJ1-1	TRBD1	TGTGCCAGCCTGACAGGGAAAGGAAGAGTGACTGAAGCTTTCTTT	CASLTGKGRVTEAFF
TRBV14	NA	TRBJ1-6	NA	TGTGCCAGCAGCCCGAGGAACAGGAGGGATTCACCCCTCCACTTT	CASSPRNRRDSPLHF
TRBV29-1	NA	TRBJ1-5	NA	TGCAGCGTTATGGGGGACAATCAGCCCCAGCATTTT	CSVMGDNQPQHF
TRBV30	once	TRBJ1-5	TRBD1	TGTGTCTGCCATGATACCTCGACAGGGAGTAATCAGCCCCAGCATTTT	CVCHDTSTGSNQPQHF
TRBV10-2	NA	TRBJ1-1	NA	TGCGCCAGCAGGGCTATAGACGAGGGAAGTGAAGCTTTCTTT	CASRAIDEGSEAFF
TRBV30	NA	TRBJ1-3	NA	TGTGCCTGGAGGAGAGCCCCTGGAAACACCATATATTTT	CAWRRAPGNTIYF
TRBV14	once	TRBJ2-5	NA	TGTGCCAGCAGCCAAGAGGGGCAGGGAAGGAGAAGGGAGACCCAGTACTTC	CASSQEGQGRRRETQYF
TRBV5-6	NA	TRBJ2-7	NA	TGTGCCAGCAGCTTGGGGGCGGATACTAGGGAGCAGTACTTC	CASSLGADTREQYF
TRBV4-3	NA	TRBJ2-2	NA	TGCGCCAGCAGCCAAGAGGGGGTTTGGGGCACCGGGGAGCTGTTTTTT	CASSQEGVWGTGELFF
TRBV7-9	NA	TRBJ1-2	TRBD1	TGTGCCAGCAGCGGACAGGGCCGAGACGGCTACACCTTC	CASSGQGRDGYTF